The 27 T cell receptor beta chains below all came from one sample that was sequenced in a study of blood T cell repertoires in COVID-19. Using immunoSEQ multiplex PCR, the repertoire was profiled, and TCRdb retains in-frame clones only, with some absent. Of a few hundred thousand clones listed, approximately 90% are singletons. Input material: PBMCs or T cells enriched from blood (not recorded which). All receptors come from a woman aged 25 to 39 who had recovered from COVID-19.

The genes are TRBV5-1 and TRBJ1-2, with D uncertain. The CDR3 extends over 12 amino acids. From germline, CDR1 is SGHRS and CDR2 YFSETQ. V dropped 0 bases and J dropped 14 bases, with 14 bases sitting between them. The CDR3 sequence is CASSLVAETLTF. The CDR3 nucleotides are TGCGCCAGCAGCTTGGTGGCAGAAACCTTAACCTTC.

The chain uses TRBV7-3 and TRBJ1-2; D unclear. The V gene's germline CDR1 is SGHTA and CDR2 FQGTGA. V lost 4 bases, J lost 3 bases, and 9 bases lay in between. The CDR3 is made up of 13 amino acids. The CDR3 sequence is CASSSGLDYGYTF. The CDR3 region has the DNA TGTGCCAGCAGCTCAGGCTTGGACTATGGCTACACCTTC.

The V and J genes are TRBV27 and TRBJ2-3; 12 nucleotides line up with TRBD2. This CDR3 is built from 16 residues. The V segment lost 2 bases and the J segment 6 bases; nucleotides outside the gene matches: 6. CDR1 and CDR2 from the germline V gene are MNHEY and SMNVEV (reference sequence). CDR3 DNA: TGTGCCAGCAGTTTAGTGCTAGCGGGGGGGCCCGATACGCAGTATTTT. Translation gives CASSLVLAGGPDTQYF.

This clone was recorded only once. J is TRBJ2-1 and V is TRBV12-5; 7 bases line up with TRBD1. The CDR3 extends over 14 amino acids. Germline V gene data show CDR1 as LGHNT and CDR2 as FRNRAP. V lost 1 base to trimming and J lost 9 bases; unmatched junction nucleotides: 6. CDR3 sequence (DNA): TGTGCTAGTGGTTTGGGACAGGGATACGGTGAGCAGTTCTTC. Encoded protein: CASGLGQGYGEQFF.

This clone came up once. The chain recombines TRBV30 with TRBJ2-7; perhaps TRBD2 as D (6 bases). V was shortened by 2 bases and J by 7 bases, with 15 bases between the two germline ends. There are 13 residues in the CDR3. CDR1 and CDR2 from the germline V gene are GTSNPN and SVGIG (reference sequence). CDR3 in DNA: TGTGCCTGGAGTACTCCGACGGGGGTAGAGCAGTACTTC. Translating it yields CAWSTPTGVEQYF.

The chain recombines TRBV12-5 with TRBJ1-1; no reliable D call. This CDR3 is built from 12 residues. The germline gives CDR1 LGHNT, CDR2 FRNRAP. The V and J ends lost 2 bases and 6 bases respectively, with 7 bases between them. CDR3 region: CASGLLLAEAFF. CDR3 DNA: TGTGCTAGTGGTTTGTTGTTAGCTGAAGCTTTCTTT.

The chain combines TRBV4-1 with TRBJ2-3; 12 bases match TRBD2. CDR3 length: 15 amino acids. The ends lost 0 bases at V and 10 bases at J; junction bases unmatched: 5. CDR1 and CDR2 from the germline V gene are MGHRA and YSYEKL. The CDR3 DNA follows: TGCGCCAGCAGCCAAGAAGGGACTAGCGGGTACTCGCAGTATTTT. Encoded protein: CASSQEGTSGYSQYF.

The CDR3 here is CASSPGGRQPQHF. The DNA of the CDR3 is TGTGCCAGCAGCCCGGGGGGCAGACAGCCCCAGCATTTT. The chain couples TRBV7-6 to TRBJ1-5; tentative D call: TRBD1 (6 bases). Trimming took 5 bases from V and 7 from J, leaving 12 bases between them. This CDR3 has 13 amino acids. Germline V CDR1 and CDR2: SGHVS, FNYEAQ. The variable domain in full, completed from reference TRBV7-6 and TRBJ1-5, reads GAGVSQSPRYKVTKRGQDVALRCDPISGHVSLYWYRQALGQGPEFLTYFNYEAQQDKSGLPNDRFSAERPEGSISTLTIQRTEQRDSAMYRCASSPGGRQPQHFGDGTRLSIL.

J is TRBJ1-6 and V is TRBV5-1, with TRBD1 matching over 10 bases. The CDR3 covers 15 residues. Germline V gene sequence: CDR1 SGHRS, CDR2 YFSETQ. V lost 0 bases and J lost 6; bases outside the gene matches: 0. The CDR3 DNA reads as TGCGCCAGCAGCTTGGGGGACAGGGGTAATTCACCCCTCCACTTT. Translation gives CASSLGDRGNSPLHF. Full variable domain (remainder filled in from reference TRBV5-1 and TRBJ1-6): KAGVTQTPRYLIKTRGQQVTLSCSPISGHRSVSWYQQTPGQGLQFLFEYFSETQRNKGNFPGRFSGRQFSNSRSEMNVSTLELGDSALYLCASSLGDRGNSPLHFGNGTRLTVT.

The chain carries TRBV6-6 and TRBJ2-2; unclear D gene. The CDR3 totals 15 residues. The V gene's germline CDR1 is MNHNY and CDR2 SVGAGI (reference sequence). Trimming stripped 2 bases from V and 4 bases from J, with 11 bases between. The CDR3 DNA is TGTGCCAGCAGTTACGGGCTCTCCCCCACCGGGGAGCTGTTTTTT. As protein: CASSYGLSPTGELFF.

The gene calls are TRBV7-2 and TRBJ2-7; a possible D gene is TRBD1 (5 bases). This CDR3 has 15 amino acids. V was pared by 0 bases and J by 2 bases, with 11 bases between. CDR1 SGHTA and CDR2 FQGNSA come from the germline V gene. CDR3 protein: CASSLARGITYEQYF. The CDR3 DNA reads as TGTGCCAGCAGCTTAGCAAGGGGAATCACCTACGAGCAGTACTTC.

Here the CDR3 reads CASSLSPNTGELFF. The CDR3 DNA reads as TGTGCCAGCAGCTTGAGCCCGAACACCGGGGAGCTGTTTTTT. V is TRBV5-4 and J is TRBJ2-2; D ambiguous. Germline V gene sequence: CDR1 SGHNT, CDR2 YYREEE (reference sequence). The CDR3 extends over 14 amino acids. Trimming stripped 1 base from V and 0 bases from J, with 4 bases between.

V is TRBV19 and J is TRBJ2-1; 9 nucleotides align to TRBD1. There are 13 residues in the CDR3. CDR1 and CDR2 (germline): LNHDA, SQIVND (reference sequence). V shed 5 bases, J shed 8 bases, and the junction held 4 bases outside the gene matches. CDR3 sequence: CASSWTGAYEQFF. CDR3 DNA sequence: TGTGCCAGTAGTTGGACAGGGGCGTATGAGCAGTTCTTC.

V and J are TRBV6-1 and TRBJ1-2; possible D gene TRBD1, 5 bases. CDR3 length: 15 residues. Germline values: CDR1 MNHNS, CDR2 SASEGT. Trimming stripped 3 bases from V and 8 bases from J, with 19 bases between. CDR3 in amino acids: CASSDPRAGVRGYTF. The CDR3 DNA reads TGTGCCAGCAGTGACCCCCGGGCGGGGGTGAGGGGCTACACCTTC.

The CDR3 DNA sequence: TGTGCCAGCAGCTCCGACCCGGGACTCCTGGGGGGGGGAGCTTTCTTT. Protein sequence: CASSSDPGLLGGGAFF. The V gene is TRBV13, the J gene TRBJ1-1; weak D call: TRBD1 (5 bases). The CDR3 runs to 16 residues. V was shortened by 4 bases and J by 10 bases, with 25 bases between the two germline ends. The germline V gene encodes CDR1 PRHDT and CDR2 FYEKMQ (reference sequence).

This chain joins TRBV6-1 and TRBJ2-1, with a possible D match to TRBD1 (5 bases). V lost 2 bases, J lost 8 bases, and 10 bases lay in between. CDR3 length equals 13 residues. Germline CDR1 reads MNHNS; CDR2 reads SASEGT. In DNA form, the CDR3 reads TGTGCCAGCAGTGAAACCCCAGGGTATGAGCAGTTCTTC. Translation gives CASSETPGYEQFF.

The rearrangement uses TRBV19 and TRBJ2-2, with D possibly being TRBD2 (6 bases). Germline loops: CDR1 LNHDA, CDR2 SQIVND (reference sequence). The CDR3 runs to 14 residues. V lost 3 bases, J lost 7 bases, and 12 bases lay in between. The CDR3 DNA reads TGTGCCAGTAGTATTAGTTGGCGGGACGGGGAGCTGTTTTTT. Protein product: CASSISWRDGELFF.

The gene calls are TRBV18 and TRBJ1-5, with D possibly being TRBD1 (6 bases). The germline gives CDR1 KGHSH, CDR2 LQKENI. V was clipped by 6 bases and J by 0 bases, with 15 bases between them. This CDR3 region has 16 residues. CDR3 residues: CASSQSGQYSNQPQHF. The CDR3 nucleotides are TGTGCCAGCTCGCAATCGGGACAATATAGCAATCAGCCCCAGCATTTT.

The chain combines TRBV9 with TRBJ1-6; the match to TRBD1 covers 10 bases. V dropped 4 bases and J dropped 10; count of bases not matched to a gene: 8. Germline V gene data show CDR1 as SGDLS and CDR2 as YYNGEE. CDR3 length: 15 residues. CDR3 in amino acids: CASSKAGQGGSPLHF. CDR3 bases: TGTGCCAGCAGCAAAGCCGGACAGGGGGGCTCACCCCTCCACTTT.

V and J are TRBV11-2 and TRBJ1-1; the D is unclear. Trimming removed 3 bases at V and 2 bases at J, with 10 bases between. This CDR3 is 14 amino acids long. Germline CDR1 and CDR2: SGHAT and FQNNGV. In DNA, the CDR3 is TGTGCCAGCAGCTTTAGTGATGAAAACACTGAAGCTTTCTTT. Translation gives CASSFSDENTEAFF.

The gene calls are TRBV5-4 and TRBJ1-2; the D gene is possibly TRBD1 (6 bases). V shed 0 bases and J shed 4 bases, with 13 bases lying between them. The CDR3 runs 15 residues. CDR1 is SGHNT, CDR2 YYREEE, per germline (reference sequence). CDR3 protein: CASSLARGGSYGYTF. The CDR3 bases are TGTGCCAGCAGCTTGGCCAGGGGTGGTAGCTATGGCTACACCTTC.

V is TRBV30 and J is TRBJ2-3, with D perhaps assigned TRBD1 or TRBD2 (5 bases each). Germline assignment: CDR1 GTSNPN and CDR2 SVGIG (reference sequence). V was pared by 5 bases and J by 3 bases, with 15 bases between. The CDR3 length is 14 residues. CDR3 protein: CAWEGLDMTDTQYF. The CDR3 nucleotides read TGTGCCTGGGAGGGGCTAGACATGACAGATACGCAGTATTTT.

The chain has TRBV5-6 and TRBJ1-6; 12 positions agree with TRBD1. The CDR3 runs to 16 residues. Germline loops: CDR1 SGHDT, CDR2 YYEEEE. V lost 2 bases to trimming and J lost 7 bases; unmatched junction nucleotides: 4. CDR3 nucleotide sequence: TGTGCCAGCAGCTTCCTCGGGACAGGGGGCAATTCACCCCTCCACTTT. Amino acids: CASSFLGTGGNSPLHF.

In this sample, this clone turned up once. The J gene is TRBJ2-2, the V gene TRBV7-3; tentatively, D is TRBD2 (6 bases). The CDR3 spans 16 residues. Germline V gives CDR1 SGHTA, CDR2 FQGTGA. Between the trimmed V and J ends, which lost 1 base and 7 bases, there was a span of 16 bases. In DNA, the CDR3 is TGTGCCAGCAGCTTAAGGGGCAGCGGGCCCCGCGGGGAGCTGTTTTTT. Translating gives CASSLRGSGPRGELFF. Supplemented by reference TRBV7-3 and TRBJ2-2, the full variable domain reads GAGVSQTPSNKVTEKGKYVELRCDPISGHTALYWYRQSLGQGPEFLIYFQGTGAADDSGLPNDRFFAVRPEGSVSTLKIQRTERGDSAVYLCASSLRGSGPRGELFFGEGSRLTVL.

This sequence joins TRBV5-1 and TRBJ1-2, with 7 bases lining up with TRBD1. This CDR3 is 14 amino acids long. V lost 2 bases and J lost 5; bases outside the gene matches: 6. In germline, CDR1 is SGHRS, CDR2 YFSETQ. The CDR3 protein is CASSFSGTDYGYTF. The CDR3 coding sequence is TGCGCCAGCAGCTTCTCCGGGACAGATTATGGCTACACCTTC.

The rearrangement joins TRBV12-3 or TRBV12-4 to TRBJ1-2; D not resolved. Trimming removed 6 bases from V and 2 bases from J, with 10 bases in between. The CDR3 length is 13 residues. CDR3 loop: CASSPLGNYGYTF. In nucleotides, the CDR3 is TGTGCCAGCAGCCCCCTGGGCAACTATGGCTACACCTTC.

The V call is TRBV3-1 (or the pseudogene TRBV3-2), the J call TRBJ1-5, with D possibly being TRBD1 (6 bases). This CDR3 region has 16 residues. Per the germline V gene, CDR1 is LGHDT and CDR2 is YNNKEL (reference sequence). V lost 2 bases, J lost 2 bases, and 13 bases lay in between. CDR3: CASSQTSTGRNQPQHF. CDR3 DNA sequence: TGTGCCAGCAGCCAAACATCAACAGGGCGCAATCAGCCCCAGCATTTT.